The T cell receptor (beta chain) under discussion was sequenced for a study of cytomegalovirus exposure and HLA in healthy donors. Study conclusions and caveats: Most of the TCR beta V segments (in an earlier analysis) were productive either about 87% or about 30% of the time.

The CDR3 has 13 residues. Germline-derived CDR1 and CDR2 are MNHEY and SMNVEV (reference sequence). Trimming left V 9 bases short and J 3 bases short, with 11 bases between. Concerning this clone itself: What it recognizes is unknown.

This PCR relied on a set of 60 Vbeta primers and 13 Jbeta primers. This table comes from immunoSEQ multiplex PCR, and its TCRdb copy is limited to in-frame clones, with some not included. Among about 170,000 clones listed, around 86% were seen once. The receptor comes from a male donor in good health and CMV-seronegative. Sequencing input: PBMCs. V usage is TRBV27 and J usage is TRBJ1-4, with no clear D. CDR3 protein: CASRTLANEKLFF. CDR3 DNA sequence: TGTGCCAGTAGGACTCTTGCTAATGAAAAACTGTTTTTT.